Shown below are 28 T cell receptor beta chains from a single sample sequenced in a study of T cell repertoires in cytomegalovirus infection. Their recognized antigens are unknown. TCRdb fed the reads into MiXCR, producing one record per CDR3 protein. The sample yields hundreds of thousands of distinct CDR3 sequences, 33% seen once. The input for sequencing was cultured PBMCs, taken from culture after CMV antigen stimulation. The receptors stem from a human donor in good health (CMV status not recorded). Some clones in this sample may be carry-over from other donors' samples.

This clonotype has a count of ten or more. The chain is built from TRBV7-8 and TRBJ2-7; no firm D call. The V gene lost 5 bases and the J gene lost 4 bases, with 12 bases spanning the gap. This CDR3 has 13 amino acids. Germline V CDR1 and CDR2: SGHVS, FQNEAQ. CDR3 protein: CASSHAFHYEQYF. The CDR3 nucleotides are TGTGCCAGCAGCCACGCGTTCCATTACGAGCAGTACTTC.

A few counts support this clonotype. The chain combines TRBV12-3 or TRBV12-4 with TRBJ2-7; D might be TRBD2 (6 bases). The germline V and J ends were trimmed by 6 bases and 7 bases, with 22 bases remaining between them. The CDR3 extends over 15 amino acids. This CDR3 is CASSRDSESSWEQYF. The CDR3 nucleotides are TGTGCCAGCAGCCGGGACTCCGAATCCTCCTGGGAGCAGTACTTC.

The chain is built from TRBV6-1 and TRBJ2-3, with TRBD2 matching 8 bases. The CDR3 loop spans 13 amino acids. Germline assignment: CDR1 MNHNS and CDR2 SASEGT. V lost 4 bases to trimming and J lost 10 bases; unmatched junction nucleotides: 7. The CDR3 is CASSVELRGAQYF. The CDR3 coding sequence is TGTGCCAGCAGTGTGGAGTTGCGGGGGGCGCAGTATTTT.

This clonotype was counted only a few times. The chain is built from TRBV7-6 and TRBJ2-2; D call uncertain. Germline V lookup: CDR1 SGHVS, CDR2 FNYEAQ. This CDR3 region has 12 residues. Between the trimmed V and J ends, which lost 5 bases and 6 bases, there was a span of 7 bases. CDR3 region: CASSRLAGELFF. The CDR3 DNA is TGTGCCAGCAGCCGGTTGGCCGGGGAGCTGTTTTTT.

This clonotype was detected many times. The V gene is TRBV7-2, the J gene TRBJ2-1; no firm D call. V lost 5 bases and J 10 bases, leaving 9 bases between the germline ends. CDR1 SGHTA and CDR2 FQGNSA come from the germline V gene. The CDR3 runs 11 residues. The CDR3 region is CASSKVVEQFF. The CDR3 nucleotides are TGTGCCAGCAGCAAGGTGGTAGAGCAGTTCTTC.

This clonotype occurred a few times. This sequence joins TRBV7-2 and TRBJ2-1; D uncertain. This CDR3 is 14 amino acids long. Germline CDR1 is SGHTA and CDR2 is FQGNSA. V lost 7 bases and J lost 5, with 15 bases in between. The CDR3 loop reads CASTGYGAHNEQFF. The DNA for the CDR3 is TGTGCCAGCACCGGATACGGAGCCCACAATGAGCAGTTCTTC.

This clonotype has more than one count but fewer than ten. This sequence joins TRBV12-3 or TRBV12-4 and TRBJ2-1; no clear D. The CDR3 extends over 11 amino acids. V lost 5 bases and J lost 13, with 12 bases in between. The CDR3 protein is CASSHRGDQFF. The CDR3 DNA reads as TGTGCCAGCAGTCATCGAGGTGATCAGTTCTTC.

A few counts support this clonotype. The chain combines TRBV6-1 with TRBJ2-6; TRBD1 aligns across 7 bases. The ends lost 0 bases at V and 0 bases at J; junction bases unmatched: 8. The CDR3 loop spans 19 amino acids. CDR1 is MNHNS, CDR2 SASEGT, per germline. The CDR3 sequence: CASSEARRGRSSGANVLTF. The CDR3 bases are TGTGCCAGCAGTGAAGCGCGTAGGGGGCGAAGCTCTGGGGCCAACGTCCTGACTTTC.

V is TRBV7-8 and J is TRBJ1-5; possibly TRBD1 for D (6 bases). Trimming took 3 bases from V and 7 from J, leaving 13 bases between them. The CDR3 loop spans 14 amino acids. Germline V lookup: CDR1 SGHVS, CDR2 FQNEAQ. In DNA form, the CDR3 reads TGTGCCAGCAGCTTTGAGGGGGTAGGGCAGCCCCAGCATTTT. It translates to CASSFEGVGQPQHF.

This clonotype occurred a few times. This chain links TRBV10-3 with TRBJ1-4, with D unresolved. The CDR3 is made up of 13 amino acids. The V gene's germline CDR1 is ENHRY and CDR2 SYGVKD. The V gene lost 8 bases and the J gene lost 6 bases, with 13 bases spanning the gap. CDR3 amino acids: CAIPSASHEKLFF. The CDR3 bases are TGTGCCATCCCCTCGGCGAGTCATGAAAAACTGTTTTTT.

This chain uses TRBV20-1 with TRBJ2-1; 10 bases are shared with TRBD2. CDR3 length: 14 residues. CDR1 is DFQATT, CDR2 SNEGSKA, per germline (reference sequence). V shed 3 bases and J 8 bases; nucleotides not matched to a gene: 7. The CDR3 DNA is TGCAGTGCTAGGGAGTCTAGCGGGAGTGATGAGCAGTTCTTC. Translation: CSARESSGSDEQFF.

The rearrangement joins TRBV7-9 to TRBJ1-1, with D maybe TRBD1 (6 bases). The CDR3 is 12 residues long. The V gene lost 6 bases and the J gene lost 8 bases, with 13 bases spanning the gap. Germline CDR1 and CDR2: SEHNR and FQNEAQ (reference sequence). CDR3 DNA sequence: TGTGCCAGCAGTGCCGGGGGACAAGAAGCTTTCTTT. As protein: CASSAGGQEAFF. Based on the CDR3 plus reference TRBV7-9 and TRBJ1-1, the full variable domain is DTGVSQNPRHKITKRGQNVTFRCDPISEHNRLYWYRQTLGQGPEFLTYFQNEAQLEKSRLLSDRFSAERPKGSFSTLEIQRTEQGDSAMYLCASSAGGQEAFFGQGTRLTVV.

This clonotype appeared many times. The rearrangement joins TRBV6-8 to TRBJ2-1; 9 bases align to TRBD2. The CDR3 sequence is 16 residues long. The V and J ends lost 8 bases and 3 bases, in that order; junction bases with no gene match: 11. Germline assignment: CDR1 MNHGY and CDR2 SAAAGT. The CDR3, as DNA: TGTGCCAGCCCAATGCGGGAGGGCCGAGACTACAATGAGCAGTTCTTC. It encodes CASPMREGRDYNEQFF.

The chain couples TRBV20-1 to TRBJ2-2; D may match TRBD1 or TRBD2 (5 bases each). V was pared by 6 bases and J by 4 bases, with 12 bases between. CDR1 and CDR2 (germline): DFQATT, SNEGSKA (reference sequence). The CDR3 consists of 13 residues. CDR3 DNA sequence: TGCAGTGCAATCAGGGACGGCACCGGGGAGCTGTTTTTT. Residues: CSAIRDGTGELFF.

This chain uses TRBV30 with TRBJ2-1, with D perhaps TRBD1 (6 bases). This CDR3 has 13 amino acids. The germline V gene encodes CDR1 GTSNPN and CDR2 SVGIG (reference sequence). With 0 bases removed from V and 13 bases from J, the gap between germline ends came to 16 bases. The CDR3 loop reads CAWSVDGGPSQFF. The CDR3 DNA reads TGTGCCTGGAGTGTAGATGGGGGCCCTAGTCAGTTCTTC.

This clonotype occurred many times. The chain joins TRBV7-2 to TRBJ1-1; D is undetermined. The CDR3 consists of 14 residues. With 2 bases removed from V and 0 bases from J, the gap between germline ends came to 7 bases. CDR1 SGHTA and CDR2 FQGNSA come from the germline V gene. The CDR3 coding sequence is TGTGCCAGCAGCTTAAACCGTGTGAACACTGAAGCTTTCTTT. Translated, it gives CASSLNRVNTEAFF.

The V gene is TRBV28, the J gene TRBJ2-7; D gene uncertain. CDR3 size: 13 residues. CDR1 MDHEN and CDR2 SYDVKM come from the germline V gene. The V end was cut by 5 bases, the J end by 4 bases, with 12 bases between. CDR3 DNA: TGTGCCAGCAGTCCGATGGTGCAATACGAGCAGTACTTC. It yields the protein CASSPMVQYEQYF.

This rearrangement joins TRBV2 to TRBJ2-1; 8 bases fit TRBD1. The junction had 15 bases not matched to a gene; V was cut back by 4 bases and J by 4 bases. The CDR3 runs 18 residues. Per the germline V gene, CDR1 is SNHLY and CDR2 is FYNNEI. Here the CDR3 DNA reads TGTGCCAGCAGTGGTAGTGCTTGGTCGGGGACAGGATACAATGAGCAGTTCTTC. It encodes CASSGSAWSGTGYNEQFF.

The J gene is TRBJ2-5, the V gene TRBV28, with 12 nucleotides matching TRBD1. The germline V gene has CDR1 MDHEN and CDR2 SYDVKM. With V trimmed by 0 bases and J by 3 bases, 2 bases remained unmatched. The CDR3 spans 16 residues. This CDR3 reads CASSLWGTGGEETQYF. CDR3 coding DNA: TGTGCCAGCAGTTTATGGGGGACAGGGGGCGAAGAGACCCAGTACTTC.

This clonotype was seen a few times. This chain's CDR3 is CASSPRQGIGTEAFF. CDR3 DNA: TGTGCCAGCAGCCCGCGACAGGGGATTGGCACTGAAGCTTTCTTT. The chain employs TRBV11-2 and TRBJ1-1; 8 positions agree with TRBD1. Germline-derived CDR1 and CDR2 are SGHAT and FQNNGV. The CDR3 is 15 residues long. V gave up 5 bases and J gave up 4 bases; unmatched junction bases: 9.

This chain uses TRBV29-1 with TRBJ2-6; perhaps TRBD1 as D (5 bases). Germline V CDR1 and CDR2: SQVTM, ANQGSEA. CDR3 size: 15 residues. Trimming shortened V by 1 base and J by 2 bases, and 9 bases separated the two germline ends. CDR3 bases: TGCAGCGTTGAAGGGGGCCCTCCTGGGGCCAACGTCCTGACTTTC. Translating it yields CSVEGGPPGANVLTF.

This clonotype has ten or more counts. The V gene is TRBV7-2, the J gene TRBJ2-1, with D unclear. The CDR3 is 14 amino acids. With 7 bases removed from V and 5 bases from J, the gap between germline ends came to 15 bases. CDR1 and CDR2 from the germline V gene are SGHTA and FQGNSA. The chain's CDR3 is CASMVLMADNEQFF. The CDR3 region has the DNA TGTGCCAGCATGGTTCTAATGGCAGACAATGAGCAGTTCTTC.

This clonotype was detected ten times or more. This chain links TRBV7-8 with TRBJ1-4; D is perhaps TRBD1 (5 bases). Trimming took 2 bases from V and 11 from J, leaving 12 bases between them. CDR3 length equals 13 residues. Germline CDR1 is SGHVS and CDR2 is FQNEAQ. DNA of the CDR3: TGTGCCAGCAGCTTAAGAACAGGACGGAAACTGTTTTTT. Protein: CASSLRTGRKLFF.

V and J are TRBV20-1 and TRBJ2-1, with 10 bases matching TRBD2. The CDR3 is 14 amino acids. From germline, CDR1 is DFQATT and CDR2 SNEGSKA (reference sequence). V gave up 6 bases and J gave up 5 bases; unmatched junction bases: 7. The CDR3 DNA is TGCAGTGCCCTGAGCGGGGGGGTAAACAATGAGCAGTTCTTC. The encoded protein is CSALSGGVNNEQFF.

The chain carries TRBV6-6 and TRBJ2-1; D not certain. Germline-derived CDR1 and CDR2 are MNHNY and SVGAGI (reference sequence). Trimming took off 2 bases at V and 7 bases at J, with 9 bases between the two ends. The CDR3 is 13 residues long. CDR3 protein: CASSYVKENEQFF. The CDR3 DNA reads as TGTGCCAGCAGTTACGTGAAGGAGAATGAGCAGTTCTTC.

The genes are TRBV12-3 or TRBV12-4 and TRBJ1-3; D is uncertain. The CDR3 loop spans 11 amino acids. V gave up 8 bases and J gave up 8 bases, with 10 bases separating them. CDR3 DNA sequence: TGTGCCAGCGTCTCTGGTGACACCATATATTTT. Protein product: CASVSGDTIYF.

The rearrangement links TRBV6-6 to TRBJ2-2, with TRBD1 matching over 9 bases. V gave up 6 bases and J gave up 6 bases; unmatched junction bases: 11. This CDR3 is 16 amino acids long. Germline V gives CDR1 MNHNY, CDR2 SVGAGI (reference sequence). The CDR3 DNA is TGTGCCAGCAGCACCTTACACAGGGGGCGCCCCGGGGAGCTGTTTTTT. It specifies CASSTLHRGRPGELFF.

Only a few counts were recorded for this clonotype. The V call is TRBV3-1, the J call TRBJ2-1; tentatively, D is TRBD2 (6 bases). Trimming left V 1 base short and J 8 bases short, with 15 bases between. The CDR3 covers 15 residues. Germline loops: CDR1 LGHDT, CDR2 YNNKEL (reference sequence). The CDR3 DNA follows: TGTGCCAGCAGCCAAGCCACCGGGAGCTTCTATGAGCAGTTCTTC. Protein product: CASSQATGSFYEQFF.